Listed below are T cell receptor beta chains from one sample, sequenced in a study of T cells in Graves' hyperthyroidism and ophthalmopathy. TCRdb reprocessed the multiplex PCR reads with MiXCR, giving one entry per CDR3 protein. This table has approximately 700,000 distinct CDR3 sequences, roughly 45% appearing once. The source material was peripheral blood or thyroid tissue (not recorded which). The origin of the receptors is an adult man with Graves' disease, either hyperthyroidism or ophthalmopathy (not recorded which). Each CDR3 is given with its conserved first and last residue. The D gene is left open where the match is weak. Size is omitted from some rows. Given values are once, few, many or a class for expanded clones.

abundance,d_gene,j_gene,v_gene,CDR3nt,CDR3aa
many,NA,TRBJ2-7,TRBV7-9,TGTGCCAGCAGCTTAGGGCGCGGGTCTGACGAGCAGTACTTC,CASSLGRGSDEQYF
NA,TRBD2,TRBJ2-2,TRBV29-1,TGCAGCGTTGGGGCAGGGAGGGCCGATCGCACCGGGGAGCTGTTTTTT,CSVGAGRADRTGELFF
many,NA,TRBJ1-2,TRBV7-8,TGTGCCAGCAGCCCACTCGGGCTCTTTGGCTACACCTTC,CASSPLGLFGYTF
NA,NA,TRBJ2-5,TRBV5-1,TGTGCCAGCAGCTTGGAAGGGCGTCCTAAAGAGACCCAGTACTTC,CASSLEGRPKETQYF
NA,NA,TRBJ1-1,TRBV7-6,TGTGCCAGCAGTTACCCGACACCGGGGGAAGCTTTCTTT,CASSYPTPGEAFF
NA,NA,TRBJ1-1,TRBV5-1,TGTGCCAGCAGCCAAGACTTCGGGGTAGACACTGAAGCTTTCTTT,CASSQDFGVDTEAFF
NA,NA,TRBJ2-3,TRBV24-1,TGTGCCACCAGTGATCCTCTGTGGGGGCGGGATACGCAGTATTTT,CATSDPLWGRDTQYF
NA,NA,TRBJ1-1,TRBV25-1,TGTGCCAGCGTTGAAGTGGGAGGGAACACTGAAGCTTTCTTT,CASVEVGGNTEAFF
few,NA,TRBJ1-1,TRBV15,TGTGCCACCAGCAGACAGGTAGGGAACACTGAAGCTTTCTTT,CATSRQVGNTEAFF
NA,NA,TRBJ1-2,TRBV7-2,TGTGCCAGCAGCTTAGCCAGGTTCTATGGCCACACCTTC,CASSLARFYGHTF
NA,NA,TRBJ2-2,TRBV9,TGTGCCAGCAGCGTTCTGGGACAGAACACCGGGGAGCTGTTTTTT,CASSVLGQNTGELFF
NA,NA,TRBJ1-3,TRBV7-6,TGTGCCAGCAGCCCTACTAGCGGGTACTCTGGAAACACCATATATTTT,CASSPTSGYSGNTIYF
NA,NA,TRBJ2-5,TRBV20-1,TGCAGTGCTAGCGGGGAAGCGTTACCTCAAGAGACCCGGTACTTC,CSASGEALPQETRYF
NA,NA,TRBJ1-6,TRBV20-1,TGCAGTGCTAGAGCCCAAGGAAACCATAATTCACCCCTCCACTTT,CSARAQGNHNSPLHF
NA,NA,TRBJ2-5,TRBV5-1,TGCGCCAGCAGCTTGGACGGGCCTCAAGAGACCCAGTACTTC,CASSLDGPQETQYF
few,NA,TRBJ2-5,TRBV19,TGTGCCAGTAGTTCCCCCTGGGACGGAGGGACCCAGTACTTC,CASSSPWDGGTQYF
few,TRBD1,TRBJ2-7,TRBV7-6,TGTGCTCTTAGCCGATCGGGACAGGGACGGGCCTACGAGCAGTACTTC,CALSRSGQGRAYEQYF
NA,TRBD1,TRBJ1-5,TRBV20-1,TGCAGTGCTAGGGTTGGGACAGGGGGCCTTCAGCCCCAGCATTTT,CSARVGTGGLQPQHF
few,NA,TRBJ2-5,TRBV11-2,TGTGCCAGCAGCTTAGACGTGGGGGTTAGGGAGACCCAGTACTTC,CASSLDVGVRETQYF
NA,TRBD1,TRBJ2-5,TRBV29-1,TGCAGCGTTGGGGGGACAGGGGGCACGGAGACCCAGTACTTC,CSVGGTGGTETQYF
many,TRBD2,TRBJ2-5,TRBV7-9,TGTGCCAGCAGACTAGCGGGAGGCGAAGAGACCCAGTACTTC,CASRLAGGEETQYF
many,NA,TRBJ1-5,TRBV20-1,TGCAGTGCTACGCCCGGAAGCAATCAGCCCCAGCATTTT,CSATPGSNQPQHF
NA,NA,TRBJ2-2,TRBV15,TGTGCCACCAGCAGAGATAGAGGGATTGGGGAGCTGTTTTTT,CATSRDRGIGELFF
NA,NA,TRBJ2-6,TRBV9,TGTGCCAGCAGCGGAGACAGGTTCAACTCTGGGGCCAACGTCCTGACTTTC,CASSGDRFNSGANVLTF
many,NA,TRBJ1-2,TRBV2,TGTGCCAGCAGTGAAAACTTCGGAGCTAACTATGGCTACACCTTC,CASSENFGANYGYTF
few,TRBD1,TRBJ1-6,TRBV19,TGTGCCAGTAGGAGAGAGGGACAGGTGCTTTCACCCCTCCACTTT,CASRREGQVLSPLHF
few,NA,TRBJ2-7,TRBV19,TGTGCCAGTAGTTCGACCAGGGAGACCTACGAGCAGTACTTC,CASSSTRETYEQYF
many,TRBD1,TRBJ1-2,TRBV10-1,TGCGCCAGCAGTGGGGACAGGGCGGCTGGCTACACCTTC,CASSGDRAAGYTF
few,NA,TRBJ1-1,TRBV19,TGTGCCAGTAGTATAGGTCATTTCACTGAAGCTTTCTTT,CASSIGHFTEAFF
NA,NA,TRBJ2-5,TRBV24-1,TGTGCCACCAGTGACCTGACAGGACAAGAGACCCAGTACTTC,CATSDLTGQETQYF
NA,TRBD1,TRBJ1-1,TRBV29-1,TGCAGCGTTGAAACGACAGGGGCCACTGAAGCTTTCTTT,CSVETTGATEAFF
NA,TRBD1,TRBJ1-3,TRBV11-1,TGTGCCAGCAGCTTATCTTTTGGCGGGACAGGGGACAGAAACACCATATATTTT,CASSLSFGGTGDRNTIYF
many,NA,TRBJ1-2,TRBV7-2,TGTGCCAGCAGCCCAGAGGGGCAGGCCAGCTATGGCTACACCTTC,CASSPEGQASYGYTF
NA,NA,TRBJ1-2,TRBV7-4,NA,CASSIYLCSVDSGNYGYTF
NA,NA,TRBJ1-1,TRBV29-1,TGCAGCGTTCGGGGCCCGGTTAACACTGAAGCTTTCTTT,CSVRGPVNTEAFF
few,TRBD1,TRBJ1-1,TRBV12-3/TRBV12-4,TGTGCCAGCAGTCCGAAGGCAGGGGGGAACACTGAAGCTTTCTTT,CASSPKAGGNTEAFF
many,NA,TRBJ2-7,TRBV20-1,TGCAGTGCGGGACGGGCTTCCTACGAGCAGTACTTC,CSAGRASYEQYF
many,NA,TRBJ1-5,TRBV7-8,TGTGCCAGCAGCTTAGGGCGGAATAGCAATCAGCCCCAGCATTTT,CASSLGRNSNQPQHF
NA,TRBD1,TRBJ1-1,TRBV13,TGTGCCAGCAGCCTGACGGGACAGGGTATCTTAGCTTTCTTT,CASSLTGQGILAFF
NA,NA,TRBJ2-5,TRBV19,TGTGCCAGTAGTCCGGAGCCGGGAGAGACCCAGTACTTC,CASSPEPGETQYF
NA,NA,TRBJ2-2,TRBV7-6,TGTGTCAGCAGTTTTAGGGTGGGAGCTTACGGGGAGCTGTTTTTT,CVSSFRVGAYGELFF
NA,NA,TRBJ2-7,TRBV7-9,TGTGCCAGCAGCCCCATAGACGGTTCGCGGGTCGAGCAGTACTTC,CASSPIDGSRVEQYF